This T cell receptor (beta chain) stems from a study of blood T cell repertoires in COVID-19. Study details: Whether acute or convalescent, the COVID-19 samples came from the United States, Italy and Spain. The analysed material was cDNA or gDNA that came from T cells, B-cell-depleted T cells, or PBMCs.

V was clipped by 3 bases and J by 4 bases, with 7 bases between them. Germline V CDR1 and CDR2: MGHDK, SYGVNS. The CDR3 has 12 amino acids. Produced via immunoSEQ multiplex PCR; TCRdb's table is partial and in-frame only. The table shows 150,000 or so clones, with around 85% occurring only once. This TCR derives from a man between 60 and 75 years old with active or convalescent COVID-19. The sequenced sample was peripheral blood. The rearrangement links TRBV25-1 to TRBJ2-7; D perhaps matches TRBD2 (6 bases). The CDR3 region is CASSDGGYEQYF. In DNA form, the CDR3 reads TGTGCCAGCAGTGACGGGGGATACGAGCAGTACTTC.